These 5 T cell receptor beta chains were all obtained from the same sample, sequenced in a study of shared clonotypes between healthy human individuals. The naive CD8 subset, CD45RO-negative cells positively selected for CCR7, excluded terminally differentiated effector memory CD45RA+ cells. Profiling relied on immunoSEQ multiplex PCR, and the TCRdb table lists in-frame clones only, not all of them. Counted here are 1.5 million to 2.5 million clones, approximately 94% occurring once; the ten biggest clones make up around 1%. The source material was naive CD8+ T cells sorted from blood. These receptors were obtained from a young man in good health.

V usage is TRBV4-2 and J usage is TRBJ2-7; D is unclear. CDR1 is LGHNA, CDR2 YNFKEQ, per germline. V was shortened by 0 bases and J by 2 bases, with 11 bases between the two germline ends. CDR3 length: 15 residues. The CDR3 nucleotides are TGTGCCAGCAGCCAAGAGGGCCCCGTGGCCTACGAGCAGTACTTC. This sequence encodes CASSQEGPVAYEQYF.

This clone was seen a single time. The gene calls are TRBV9 and TRBJ1-4; possible D gene TRBD1, 5 bases. The germline V gene has CDR1 SGDLS and CDR2 YYNGEE. The CDR3 covers 16 residues. V was shortened by 7 bases and J by 3 bases, with 19 bases between the two germline ends. CDR3 sequence: CASEAPSDSSNEKLFF. DNA of the CDR3: TGTGCCAGCGAAGCCCCGTCAGACAGTTCTAATGAAAAACTGTTTTTT. Combining the CDR3 with reference TRBV9 and TRBJ1-4 gives the whole variable domain DSGVTQTPKHLITATGQRVTLRCSPRSGDLSVYWYQQSLDQGLQFLIQYYNGEERAKGNILERFSAQQFPDLHSELNLSSLELGDSALYFCASEAPSDSSNEKLFFGSGTQLSVL.

The CDR3 sequence: CASSHYGSGETQYF. In DNA form, the CDR3 reads TGTGCCAGCAGTCACTACGGGAGCGGGGAGACCCAGTACTTC. The V gene is TRBV6-5, the J gene TRBJ2-5, with D possibly matching TRBD2 (6 bases). V was cut by 5 bases and J by 5 bases, with 15 bases left in between. The CDR3 consists of 14 residues. Germline values: CDR1 MNHEY, CDR2 SVGAGI.

This chain uses TRBV5-1 with TRBJ2-3; 9 positions agree with TRBD1. CDR3 length equals 15 residues. Germline V gene sequence: CDR1 SGHRS, CDR2 YFSETQ. The trim removed 4 bases at V and 3 bases at J, leaving 6 bases unmatched. The DNA for the CDR3 is TGCGCCAGCAGCCCACGGGACAGGGTAACAGATACGCAGTATTTT. Its protein product is CASSPRDRVTDTQYF. The complete variable domain, with remaining parts taken from reference TRBV5-1 and TRBJ2-3, reads KAGVTQTPRYLIKTRGQQVTLSCSPISGHRSVSWYQQTPGQGLQFLFEYFSETQRNKGNFPGRFSGRQFSNSRSEMNVSTLELGDSALYLCASSPRDRVTDTQYFGPGTRLTVL.

The V call is TRBV9, the J call TRBJ1-2; D is undetermined. With 0 bases removed from V and 0 bases from J, the gap between germline ends came to 9 bases. In germline, CDR1 is SGDLS, CDR2 YYNGEE. The CDR3 totals 15 residues. This chain's CDR3 is CASSVGAGTNYGYTF. DNA of the CDR3: TGTGCCAGCAGCGTAGGTGCAGGCACTAACTATGGCTACACCTTC.